This TCR beta chain originates from a study of cytomegalovirus exposure and HLA in healthy donors. Study conclusions and caveats: Published work reported that the classifier diagnosed cytomegalovirus status with high specificity and sensitivity.

Sequenced by immunoSEQ multiplex PCR; TCRdb stores in-frame clones only, minus some. The sample shows about 120,000 clones, 85% of them seen only once. To note about this clone: What it binds is unknown.

Trimming cost V 0 bases and J 5 bases, with 8 bases left between them. CDR3 size: 14 residues. Germline V gives CDR1 SGHRS, CDR2 YFSETQ. This sequence joins TRBV5-1 and TRBJ1-4; no clear D gene. The receptor's source is a woman aged 25 to 39 in good health and CMV-seronegative. Specimen: PBMCs. The CDR3 nucleotides read TGCGCCAGCAGCTTGGGGACTCCGAATGAAAAACTGTTTTTT. Translating it yields CASSLGTPNEKLFF.